The clone carrying this T cell receptor (beta chain) was found many times. This sample is part of a study of identical twins. In germline, CDR1 is SQVTM, CDR2 ANQGSEA. The CDR3 is 13 amino acids. V trimming: 7 bases; J trimming: 4 bases; junction bases outside the gene matches: 7. Each CDR3 protein gets one entry after TCRdb re-called the 5' RACE reads with MiXCR. Among hundreds of thousands of distinct CDR3 sequences listed, roughly 7% were seen once. This sample was shared with a second study, whose subject was yellow fever vaccine responses in identical twins.

The clonotype comes from a woman aged 18-29 years in good health. The chain carries TRBV29-1 and TRBJ2-5; 9 bases are a match to TRBD1. The sequenced sample was memory (CD45RO+) T cells sorted from blood. The CDR3 protein is CSGGQGGRETQYF. The CDR3 nucleotides read TGCAGCGGGGGACAGGGTGGAAGAGAGACCCAGTACTTC.